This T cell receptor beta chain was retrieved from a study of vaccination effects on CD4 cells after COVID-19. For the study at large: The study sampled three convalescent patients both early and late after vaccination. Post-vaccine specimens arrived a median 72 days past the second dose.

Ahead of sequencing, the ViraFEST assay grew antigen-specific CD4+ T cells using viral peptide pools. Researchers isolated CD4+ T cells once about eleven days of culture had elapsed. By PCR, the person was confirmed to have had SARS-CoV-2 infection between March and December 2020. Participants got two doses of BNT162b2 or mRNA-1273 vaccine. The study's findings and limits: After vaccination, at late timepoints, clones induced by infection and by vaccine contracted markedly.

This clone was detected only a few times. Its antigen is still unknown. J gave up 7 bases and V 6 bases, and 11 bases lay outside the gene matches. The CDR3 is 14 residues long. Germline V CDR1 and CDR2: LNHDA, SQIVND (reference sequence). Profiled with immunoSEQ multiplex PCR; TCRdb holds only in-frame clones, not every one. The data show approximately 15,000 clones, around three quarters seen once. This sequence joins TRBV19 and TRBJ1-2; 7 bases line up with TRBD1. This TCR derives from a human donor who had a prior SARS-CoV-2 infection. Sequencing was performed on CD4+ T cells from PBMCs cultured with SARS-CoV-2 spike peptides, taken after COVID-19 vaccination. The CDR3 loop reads CASRTQGRGFGYTF. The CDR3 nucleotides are TGTGCCAGTAGGACACAGGGGAGAGGTTTTGGCTACACCTTC.